This T cell receptor beta chain was identified in a study of T cell responses to AZD1222 COVID-19 vaccine. The table came from immunoSEQ multiplex PCR; TCRdb's copy has only in-frame clones and leaves some out. Here the sample spans more than 85,000 clones, around 83% being singletons. There are 14 residues in the CDR3. Germline assignment: CDR1 MDHEN and CDR2 SYDVKM. Deletions cut 3 bases from V and 10 bases from J, with 16 bases between. The sequence came from an adult in good health. The specimen comprised peripheral blood, sampled on day 0 of AZD1222 vaccination. The rearrangement links TRBV28 to TRBJ2-1; D unclear. CDR3: CASSFWPKNEEQFF. The DNA for the CDR3 is TGTGCCAGCAGTTTCTGGCCAAAAAACGAAGAGCAGTTCTTC.